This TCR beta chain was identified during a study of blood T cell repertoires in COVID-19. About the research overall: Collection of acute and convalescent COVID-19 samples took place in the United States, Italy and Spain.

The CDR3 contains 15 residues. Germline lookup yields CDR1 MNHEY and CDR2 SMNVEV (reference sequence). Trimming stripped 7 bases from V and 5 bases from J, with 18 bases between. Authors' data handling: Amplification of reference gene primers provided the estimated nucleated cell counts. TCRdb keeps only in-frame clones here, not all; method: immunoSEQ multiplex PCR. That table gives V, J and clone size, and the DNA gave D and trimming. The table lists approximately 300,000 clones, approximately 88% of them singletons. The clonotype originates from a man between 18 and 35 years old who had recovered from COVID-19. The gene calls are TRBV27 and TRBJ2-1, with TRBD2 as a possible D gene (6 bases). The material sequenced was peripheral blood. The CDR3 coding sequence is TGTGCCAGCACCTTCGCCGGGGGAGTTAACAATGAGCAGTTCTTC. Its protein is CASTFAGGVNNEQFF.